This entry lists 14 T cell receptor beta chains sequenced from one sample in a study of beta chain features in type 1 diabetes. Since all of the isolated RNA was reverse transcribed, expressed TCRB transcripts were what got sequenced. Only in-frame clones appear in the TCRdb table, and some are missing; sequencing was by immunoSEQ multiplex PCR. The profile shows 300,000 to 400,000 clones, around an eighth of them singletons. The sequencing sample was made of naive CD4+ T cells from blood. These receptors were obtained from a man between 18 and 35 years old in good health.

J is TRBJ2-3 and V is TRBV28; TRBD1 matches 8 bases. The length of the CDR3 is 13 residues. The germline gives CDR1 MDHEN, CDR2 SYDVKM. The J segment lost 3 bases and the V segment lost 11 bases, leaving 7 bases of the junction unmatched. The CDR3 protein is CAGLDRVTDTQYF. For the CDR3, the DNA is TGTGCCGGATTGGACAGGGTAACAGATACGCAGTATTTT. Supplemented by reference TRBV28 and TRBJ2-3, the full variable domain reads DVKVTQSSRYLVKRTGEKVFLECVQDMDHENMFWYRQDPGLGLRLIYFSYDVKMKEKGDIPEGYSVSREKKERFSLILESASTNQTSMYLCAGLDRVTDTQYFGPGTRLTVL.

This chain joins TRBV29-1 and TRBJ2-1; D is unclear. V gave up 6 bases and J gave up 5 bases, with 17 bases separating them. The germline CDR1 and CDR2 sequences are SQVTM and ANQGSEA. There are 14 residues in the CDR3. The CDR3 sequence is CSVLLATWDNEQFF. The DNA of the CDR3 is TGCAGCGTCCTCCTCGCGACTTGGGACAATGAGCAGTTCTTC.

The CDR3 nucleotides are TGTGCCAGCAGCCAGACAGGGGGCCTTAATCAGCCCCAGCATTTT. Translating it yields CASSQTGGLNQPQHF. V and J are TRBV14 and TRBJ1-5; 10 nucleotides line up with TRBD1. V lost 3 bases to trimming and J lost 4 bases; unmatched junction nucleotides: 3. The V gene's germline CDR1 is SGHDN and CDR2 FVKESK. This CDR3 region has 15 residues.

This clone was seen a handful of times. The chain employs TRBV2 and TRBJ2-7; 10 positions agree with TRBD2. CDR3 size: 15 residues. CDR1 is SNHLY and CDR2 is FYNNEI in the germline V gene. With V trimmed by 8 bases and J by 5 bases, 12 bases remained unmatched. The CDR3 sequence: CASQVLAGVVDEQYF. The CDR3 coding sequence is TGTGCCAGCCAAGTTCTAGCGGGGGTGGTCGACGAGCAGTACTTC. Supplemented by reference TRBV2 and TRBJ2-7, the full variable domain reads EPEVTQTPSHQVTQMGQEVILRCVPISNHLYFYWYRQILGQKVEFLVSFYNNEISEKSEIFDDQFSVERPDGSNFTLKIRSTKLEDSAMYFCASQVLAGVVDEQYFGPGTRLTVT.

The count of this clone is one. The gene calls are TRBV11-2 and TRBJ1-1, with 8 positions matching TRBD1. CDR1 SGHAT and CDR2 FQNNGV come from the germline V gene. The CDR3 length is 16 residues. The V gene end was trimmed by 6 bases and the J gene end by 1 base; junction bases not matched to a gene: 10. The CDR3 is CASSRRAGGPNTEAFF. The CDR3 bases are TGTGCCAGCAGTCGGCGGGCAGGGGGCCCGAACACTGAAGCTTTCTTT.

The chain recombines TRBV14 with TRBJ1-2; no clear D. Per the germline V gene, CDR1 is SGHDN and CDR2 is FVKESK. Trimming cost V 0 bases and J 7 bases, with 12 bases left between them. CDR3 length: 14 residues. CDR3 sequence reads: CASSQDQRGSGYTF. The CDR3 region has the DNA TGTGCCAGCAGCCAAGATCAACGGGGTTCTGGCTACACCTTC.

This clone was counted only a few times. CDR3: CASKSAGQSLRYGYTF. DNA of the CDR3: TGTGCCAGTAAGTCCGCGGGACAGAGCCTTCGCTATGGCTACACCTTC. The chain joins TRBV19 to TRBJ1-2; TRBD1 aligns across 7 bases. CDR1 is LNHDA and CDR2 is SQIVND in the germline V gene (reference sequence). Trimming took 7 bases from V and 4 from J; bases not matched to a gene: 15. The CDR3 totals 16 residues. The full variable domain, rest sourced from reference TRBV19 and TRBJ1-2, is DGGITQSPKYLFRKEGQNVTLSCEQNLNHDAMYWYRQDPGQGLRLIYYSQIVNDFQKGDIAEGYSVSREKKESFPLTVTSAQKNPTAFYLCASKSAGQSLRYGYTFGSGTRLTVV.

This clone was found a few times. The J gene is TRBJ2-7, the V gene TRBV2; 9 nucleotides line up with TRBD2. Trimming took 6 bases from V and 4 from J; bases not matched to a gene: 10. Germline CDR1 and CDR2: SNHLY and FYNNEI. CDR3 length: 15 amino acids. This chain's CDR3 is CASSPGTSIGYEQYF. The DNA for the CDR3 is TGTGCCAGCAGCCCCGGGACTAGCATCGGGTACGAGCAGTACTTC.

CDR3 in amino acids: CASSVGQGMEQFF. The CDR3 DNA sequence: TGTGCCAGCAGCGTAGGACAGGGTATGGAGCAGTTCTTC. The V and J genes are TRBV9 and TRBJ2-1; 7 positions agree with TRBD1. Per the germline V gene, CDR1 is SGDLS and CDR2 is YYNGEE. The J segment lost 10 bases and the V segment lost 0 bases, leaving 4 bases of the junction unmatched. The CDR3 totals 13 residues.

This clone was counted a few times. The V and J genes are TRBV30 and TRBJ1-2; weak D call: TRBD1 (6 bases). CDR1 is GTSNPN and CDR2 is SVGIG in the germline V gene (reference sequence). The CDR3 spans 14 residues. The germline V and J ends were trimmed by 2 bases and 7 bases, with 17 bases remaining between them. CDR3 amino acids: CAWSITGKTRGYTF. CDR3 coding DNA: TGTGCCTGGAGTATTACAGGGAAAACGCGTGGCTACACCTTC.

Only a few counts were recorded for this clone. This rearrangement joins TRBV7-3 to TRBJ2-2, with D uncertain. The CDR3 consists of 13 residues. Germline V lookup: CDR1 SGHTA, CDR2 FQGTGA. The V and J ends lost 4 bases and 3 bases respectively, with 6 bases between them. This chain's CDR3 is CASSSRDTGELFF. The CDR3, as DNA: TGTGCCAGCAGCTCGAGAGACACCGGGGAGCTGTTTTTT.

This clone has only a few counts. The rearrangement links TRBV9 to TRBJ2-7; maybe TRBD1 (6 bases). V gave up 3 bases and J gave up 6 bases, with 19 bases separating them. Germline V lookup: CDR1 SGDLS, CDR2 YYNGEE. The CDR3 runs 15 residues. The CDR3 DNA reads TGTGCCAGCAGCGAAGGGCCGGCAGGGGTCGGCGAGCAGTACTTC. It codes for CASSEGPAGVGEQYF.

The chain couples TRBV7-2 to TRBJ2-7; a weak D match, TRBD2 (6 bases). Between the trimmed V and J ends, which lost 4 bases and 5 bases, there was a span of 15 bases. The germline CDR1 and CDR2 sequences are SGHTA and FQGNSA. The CDR3 extends over 14 amino acids. Here the CDR3 reads CASSYASLAHEQYF. DNA for the CDR3: TGTGCCAGCAGCTACGCCTCACTAGCCCACGAGCAGTACTTC.

The V call is TRBV9, the J call TRBJ2-1; maybe TRBD2 (5 bases). V was shortened by 0 bases and J by 7 bases, with 17 bases between the two germline ends. Germline V lookup: CDR1 SGDLS, CDR2 YYNGEE. This CDR3 is built from 16 residues. CDR3 sequence (DNA): TGTGCCAGCAGCGTAGGCATGATCAGGAGGTTGAATGAGCAGTTCTTC. Its translation: CASSVGMIRRLNEQFF.